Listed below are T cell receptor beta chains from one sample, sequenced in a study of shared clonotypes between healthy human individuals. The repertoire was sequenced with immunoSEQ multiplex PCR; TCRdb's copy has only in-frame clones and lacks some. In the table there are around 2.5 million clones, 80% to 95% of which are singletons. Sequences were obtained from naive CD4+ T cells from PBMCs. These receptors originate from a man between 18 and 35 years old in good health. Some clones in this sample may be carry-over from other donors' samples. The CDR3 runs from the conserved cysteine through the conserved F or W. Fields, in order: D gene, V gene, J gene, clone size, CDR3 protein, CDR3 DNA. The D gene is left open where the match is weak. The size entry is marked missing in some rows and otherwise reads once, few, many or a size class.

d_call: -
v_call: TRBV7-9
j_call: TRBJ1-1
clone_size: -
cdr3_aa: CASSLAAGGNTEAFF
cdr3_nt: TGTGCCAGCAGCTTAGCGGCAGGTGGGAACACTGAAGCTTTCTTT

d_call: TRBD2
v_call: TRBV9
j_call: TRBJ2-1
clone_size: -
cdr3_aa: CASSVASGSFDEQFF
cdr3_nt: TGTGCCAGCAGCGTAGCTAGCGGGAGTTTCGATGAGCAGTTCTTC

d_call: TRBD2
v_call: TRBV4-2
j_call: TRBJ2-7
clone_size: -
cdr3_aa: CASSRKTSGRFHEQYF
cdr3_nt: TGTGCCAGCAGCCGGAAGACTAGCGGGAGGTTCCACGAGCAGTACTTC

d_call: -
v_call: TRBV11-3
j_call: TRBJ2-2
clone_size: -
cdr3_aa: CASSLRGQYHTNTGELFF
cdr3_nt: TGTGCCAGCAGCTTACGAGGACAGTACCATACGAACACCGGGGAGCTGTTTTTT

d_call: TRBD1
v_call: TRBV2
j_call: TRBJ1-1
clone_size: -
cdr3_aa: CASSVEQGAYAEAFF
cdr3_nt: TGTGCCAGCAGTGTAGAACAGGGGGCCTACGCTGAAGCTTTCTTT

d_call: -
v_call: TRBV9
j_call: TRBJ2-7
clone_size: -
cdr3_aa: CASSARQGYEQYF
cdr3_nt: TGTGCCAGCAGCGCGAGGCAGGGCTACGAGCAGTACTTC

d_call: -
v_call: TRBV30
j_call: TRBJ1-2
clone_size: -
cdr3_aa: CAWGDSNYGYTF
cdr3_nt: TGTGCCTGGGGGGACTCTAACTATGGCTACACCTTC

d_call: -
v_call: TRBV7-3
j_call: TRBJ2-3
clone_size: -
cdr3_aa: CASSPRRSATDTQYF
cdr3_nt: TGTGCCAGCAGCCCCCGTAGGAGCGCCACAGATACGCAGTATTTT

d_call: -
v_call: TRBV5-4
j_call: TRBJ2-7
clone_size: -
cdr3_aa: CASSLRQNSYEQYF
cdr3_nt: TGTGCCAGCAGCTTAAGACAGAACTCCTACGAGCAGTACTTC

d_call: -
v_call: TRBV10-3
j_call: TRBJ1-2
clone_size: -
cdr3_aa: CAISVQVNYGYTF
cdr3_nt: TGTGCCATCAGTGTCCAGGTTAACTATGGCTACACCTTC

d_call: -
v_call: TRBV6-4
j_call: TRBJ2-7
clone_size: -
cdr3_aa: CASTATYEQYF
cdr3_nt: TGTGCCAGCACCGCAACCTACGAGCAGTACTTC

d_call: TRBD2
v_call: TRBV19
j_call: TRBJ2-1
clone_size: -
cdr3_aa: CASRELAGGLEQFF
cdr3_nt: TGTGCCAGTAGGGAACTAGCGGGAGGGCTTGAGCAGTTCTTC

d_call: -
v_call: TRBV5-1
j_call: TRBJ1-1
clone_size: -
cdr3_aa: CASSPGTFMNTEAFF
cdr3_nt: TGCGCCAGCAGCCCCGGGACCTTCATGAACACTGAAGCTTTCTTT

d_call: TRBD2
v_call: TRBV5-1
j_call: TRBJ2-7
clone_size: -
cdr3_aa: CASSSPFFGREGPYEQYF
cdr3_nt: TGCGCCAGCAGCTCCCCTTTCTTCGGGCGGGAGGGCCCCTACGAGCAGTACTTC

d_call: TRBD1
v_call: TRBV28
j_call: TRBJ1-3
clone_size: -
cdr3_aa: CASGGGWRGNTIYF
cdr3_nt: TGTGCCAGCGGAGGGGGCTGGAGGGGAAACACCATATATTTT

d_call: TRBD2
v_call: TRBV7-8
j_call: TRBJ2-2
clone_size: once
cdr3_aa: CASSETSGYTGELFF
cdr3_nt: TGTGCCAGCAGCGAGACTAGCGGTTACACCGGGGAGCTGTTTTTT

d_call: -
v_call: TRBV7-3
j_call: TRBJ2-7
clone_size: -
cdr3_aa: CASSPGRERGTYEQYF
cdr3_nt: TGTGCCAGCAGTCCCGGTCGGGAACGGGGGACCTACGAGCAGTACTTC

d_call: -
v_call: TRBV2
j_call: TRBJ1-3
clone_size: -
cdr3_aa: CASSEGPNSGNTIYF
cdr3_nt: TGTGCCAGCAGTGAAGGGCCGAACTCTGGAAACACCATATATTTT

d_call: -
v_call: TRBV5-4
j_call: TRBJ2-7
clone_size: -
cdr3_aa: CASSRGTASYEQYF
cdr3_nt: TGTGCCAGCAGCCGCGGGACAGCATCCTACGAGCAGTACTTC

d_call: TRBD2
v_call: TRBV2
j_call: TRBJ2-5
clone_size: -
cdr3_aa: CASSAGGGETQYF
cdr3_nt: TGTGCCAGCAGCGCGGGGGGGGGAGAGACCCAGTACTTC

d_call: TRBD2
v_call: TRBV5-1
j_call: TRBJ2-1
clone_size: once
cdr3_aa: CASCRTSGASSYNEQFF
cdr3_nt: TGCGCCAGCTGTCGGACTAGCGGGGCCTCCTCCTACAATGAGCAGTTCTTC

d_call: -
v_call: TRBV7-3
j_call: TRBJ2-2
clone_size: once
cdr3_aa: CASSRTDLDGELFF
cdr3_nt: TGTGCCAGCAGCAGAACGGACCTTGATGGGGAGCTGTTTTTT

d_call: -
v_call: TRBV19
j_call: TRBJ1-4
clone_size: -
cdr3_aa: CASMSGGAPHEKLFF
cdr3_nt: TGTGCCAGTATGAGCGGGGGCGCACCCCATGAAAAACTGTTTTTT

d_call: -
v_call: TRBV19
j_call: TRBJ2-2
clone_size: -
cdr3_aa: CASSPRTGAVSRVTNTGELFF
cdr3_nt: TGTGCCAGTAGTCCCAGGACGGGAGCGGTTTCGCGGGTTACGAACACCGGGGAGCTGTTTTTT

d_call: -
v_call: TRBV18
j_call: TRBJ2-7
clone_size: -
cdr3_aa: CASSPSRLFEQYF
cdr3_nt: TGTGCCAGCTCACCCTCTAGACTCTTTGAGCAGTACTTC

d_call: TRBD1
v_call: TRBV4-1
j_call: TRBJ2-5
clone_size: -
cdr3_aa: CASSQERQGKQETQYF
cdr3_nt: TGCGCCAGCAGCCAAGAGAGACAGGGGAAGCAAGAGACCCAGTACTTC

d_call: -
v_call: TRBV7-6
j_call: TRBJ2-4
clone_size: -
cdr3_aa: CASSPQPSQGNIQYF
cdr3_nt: TGTGCCAGCAGCCCACAGCCGAGCCAAGGAAACATTCAGTACTTC

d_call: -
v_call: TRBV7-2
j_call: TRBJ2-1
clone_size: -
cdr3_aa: CASSWGGPAVYREQFF
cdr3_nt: TGTGCCAGCAGCTGGGGGGGGCCAGCGGTATACAGGGAGCAGTTCTTC

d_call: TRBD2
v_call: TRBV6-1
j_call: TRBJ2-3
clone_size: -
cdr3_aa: CASRWTSGRGNTQYF
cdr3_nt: TGTGCCAGCAGATGGACTAGCGGGAGGGGGAATACGCAGTATTTT

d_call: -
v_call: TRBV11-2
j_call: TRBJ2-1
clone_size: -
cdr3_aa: CASSLVVTEQFF
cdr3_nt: TGTGCCAGCAGCTTAGTAGTCACTGAGCAGTTCTTC

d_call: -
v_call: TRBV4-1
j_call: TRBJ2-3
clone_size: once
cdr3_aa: CASSLSHIGPDTQYF
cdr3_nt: TGCGCCAGCAGCCTTAGCCACATAGGCCCAGATACGCAGTATTTT

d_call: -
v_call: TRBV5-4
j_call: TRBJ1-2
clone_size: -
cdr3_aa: CASSLGSLKGYTF
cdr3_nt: TGTGCCAGCAGCTTGGGATCTCTGAAAGGCTACACCTTC

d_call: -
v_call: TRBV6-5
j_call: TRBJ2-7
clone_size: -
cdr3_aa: CASTRSGSPREQYF
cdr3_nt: TGTGCCAGCACCCGCTCGGGGAGCCCGCGGGAGCAGTACTTC

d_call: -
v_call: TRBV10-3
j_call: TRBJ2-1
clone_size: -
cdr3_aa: CATKAGEQFF
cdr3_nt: TGTGCCACCAAAGCCGGGGAGCAGTTCTTC

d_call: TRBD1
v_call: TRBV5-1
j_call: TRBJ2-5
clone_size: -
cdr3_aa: CASSFLQGAQETQYF
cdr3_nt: TGCGCCAGCAGCTTTCTACAGGGGGCCCAAGAGACCCAGTACTTC

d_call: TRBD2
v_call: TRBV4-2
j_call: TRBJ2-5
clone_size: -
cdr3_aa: CASSQELAGGPTRGAQYF
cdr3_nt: TGTGCCAGCAGCCAAGAACTAGCGGGAGGCCCGACTAGGGGGGCCCAGTACTTC

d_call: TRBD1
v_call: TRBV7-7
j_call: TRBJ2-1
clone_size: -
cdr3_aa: CASSPRDRGLSEQFF
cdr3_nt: TGTGCCAGCAGCCCCAGGGACAGGGGTTTGAGTGAGCAGTTCTTC

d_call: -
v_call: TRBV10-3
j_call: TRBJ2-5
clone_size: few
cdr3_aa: CAASSGRQETQYF
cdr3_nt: TGTGCCGCATCATCAGGGCGGCAAGAGACCCAGTACTTC

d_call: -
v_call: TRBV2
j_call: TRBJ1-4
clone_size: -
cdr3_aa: CASSVENSNEKLFF
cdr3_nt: TGTGCCAGCAGTGTCGAAAACTCCAATGAAAAACTGTTTTTT

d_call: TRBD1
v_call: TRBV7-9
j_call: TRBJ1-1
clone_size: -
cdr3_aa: CASSLIQGATEAFF
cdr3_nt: TGTGCCAGCAGTTTGATACAGGGGGCCACTGAAGCTTTCTTT

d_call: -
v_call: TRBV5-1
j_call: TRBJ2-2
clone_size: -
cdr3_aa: CASSFNRDTGELFF
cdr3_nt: TGCGCCAGCAGCTTTAACAGGGACACCGGGGAGCTGTTTTTT

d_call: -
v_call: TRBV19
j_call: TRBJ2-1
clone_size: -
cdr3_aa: CASSIVGGRNEQFF
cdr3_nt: TGTGCCAGTAGTATAGTTGGGGGTAGGAATGAGCAGTTCTTC

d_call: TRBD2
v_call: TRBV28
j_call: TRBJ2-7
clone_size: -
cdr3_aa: CASTAGVYEQYF
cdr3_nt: TGTGCCAGCACAGCGGGAGTTTACGAGCAGTACTTC

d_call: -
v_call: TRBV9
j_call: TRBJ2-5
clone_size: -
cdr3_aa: CASSRDGRQETQYF
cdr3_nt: TGTGCCAGCAGCCGAGACGGGAGACAAGAGACCCAGTACTTC

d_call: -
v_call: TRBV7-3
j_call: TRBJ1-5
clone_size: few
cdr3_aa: CASSDDSNQPQHF
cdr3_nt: TGTGCCAGCAGCGACGACAGCAATCAGCCCCAGCATTTT

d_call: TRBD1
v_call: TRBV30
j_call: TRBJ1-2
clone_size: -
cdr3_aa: CAWSVQGYGYTF
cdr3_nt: TGTGCCTGGAGTGTACAGGGGTATGGCTACACCTTC

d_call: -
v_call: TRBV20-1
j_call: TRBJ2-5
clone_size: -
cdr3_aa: CSAEKGETQYF
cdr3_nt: TGCAGTGCCGAGAAAGGGGAGACCCAGTACTTC

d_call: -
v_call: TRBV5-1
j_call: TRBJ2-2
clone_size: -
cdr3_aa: CASSFEGSTGELFF
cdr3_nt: TGCGCCAGCAGCTTCGAGGGAAGCACCGGGGAGCTGTTTTTT